This T cell receptor beta chain was retrieved from a study of breast tumors, draining lymph nodes, adjacent tissues. Points from the study as a whole: Tumors had less TCR diversity than lymph nodes, more than nontumor tissue. Tumor T cell lymph node origin was a supported hypothesis, not proven.

With regard to this clonotype: Its matching antigen is unknown.

Each CDR3 protein gets one entry after TCRdb re-called the multiplex PCR reads with MiXCR. The table includes some 47,000 distinct CDR3 sequences, about 40% detected once. The receptor's source is a female donor with breast cancer. Some clones in this sample may be carry-over from other donors' samples. The sequenced sample consisted of breast tumor tissue.

CDR3 nucleotides: TGTGCCAGCAGTTTACGGGGGTCCGGGGAGCTGTTTTTT. Translated: CASSLRGSGELFF. The chain has TRBV11-2 and TRBJ2-2; a possible D gene is TRBD2 (6 bases). Germline V lookup: CDR1 SGHAT, CDR2 FQNNGV. V was trimmed by 6 bases and J by 6 bases, leaving 11 bases between them. This CDR3 region has 13 residues.